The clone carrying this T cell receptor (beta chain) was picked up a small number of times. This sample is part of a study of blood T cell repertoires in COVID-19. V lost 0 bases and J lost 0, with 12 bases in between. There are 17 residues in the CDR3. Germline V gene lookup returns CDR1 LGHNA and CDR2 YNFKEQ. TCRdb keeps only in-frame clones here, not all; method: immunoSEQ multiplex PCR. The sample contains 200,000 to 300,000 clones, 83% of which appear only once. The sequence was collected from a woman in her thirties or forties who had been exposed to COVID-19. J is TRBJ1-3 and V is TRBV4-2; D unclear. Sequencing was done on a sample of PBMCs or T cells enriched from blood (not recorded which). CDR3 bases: TGTGCCAGCAGCCAAGATCTGTTAGCCGGCTCTGGAAACACCATATATTTT. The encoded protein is CASSQDLLAGSGNTIYF.